The 12 T cell receptor beta chains given below trace back to one sample, sequenced in a study of CD8 T cells in Susac syndrome. Reverse transcription of roughly 0.5 to 1 ug RNA used random hexamers. TCRdb recomputed calls from the immunoSEQ multiplex PCR reads with MiXCR, one row per CDR3 protein. This table holds 85,000 to 130,000 distinct CDR3 sequences, approximately 94% found once. The sequencing input was CD8+ T cells from PBMCs. The receptor set was obtained from a human donor with Susac syndrome.

The chain couples TRBV4-2 to TRBJ1-3, with D perhaps matching TRBD1 (6 bases). This CDR3 contains 15 residues. V shed 5 bases and J shed 3 bases, with 14 bases lying between them. From germline, CDR1 is LGHNA and CDR2 YNFKEQ. CDR3 region: CASSEQQGNGNTIYF. DNA for the CDR3: TGTGCCAGCAGCGAGCAACAGGGAAATGGAAACACCATATATTTT.

The chain is built from TRBV10-3 and TRBJ1-1; no clear D. The CDR3 is 14 amino acids. The V end lost 7 bases, the J end lost 1 base, and 13 bases lay between the germline ends. Per the germline V gene, CDR1 is ENHRY and CDR2 is SYGVKD. The CDR3 protein is CAITDAMGNTEAFF. The CDR3 nucleotides read TGTGCCATCACCGACGCCATGGGGAACACTGAAGCTTTCTTT.

The gene calls are TRBV7-9 and TRBJ2-5, with 7 bases fitting TRBD1. After removal of 5 bases from V and 3 bases from J, the junction contained 6 bases not matched to a gene. The CDR3 totals 14 residues. Germline CDR1 SEHNR, CDR2 FQNEAQ (reference sequence). The CDR3 here is CASSRDSLKETQYF. CDR3 DNA sequence: TGTGCCAGCAGCCGGGACAGCCTAAAAGAGACCCAGTACTTC.

This chain connects TRBV10-2 to TRBJ1-6; 8 bases are shared with TRBD1. V gave up 8 bases and J gave up 6 bases; unmatched junction bases: 6. Germline V lookup: CDR1 WSHSY, CDR2 SAAADI. CDR3 length: 14 amino acids. Here the CDR3 reads CASSPDRANSPLHF. In DNA form, the CDR3 reads TGCGCCAGCTCCCCGGACAGGGCTAATTCACCCCTCCACTTT.

The CDR3: CASSPGQGDYGYTF. CDR3 nucleotides: TGTGCCAGCTCACCGGGACAGGGTGACTATGGCTACACCTTC. The chain has TRBV18 and TRBJ1-2; 9 bases match TRBD1. V gave up 3 bases and J gave up 3 bases; unmatched junction bases: 2. CDR1 and CDR2 from the germline V gene are KGHSH and LQKENI. The CDR3 sequence is 14 residues long.

V gene TRBV11-2 combines with J gene TRBJ2-7; no clear D gene. Germline CDR1 and CDR2: SGHAT and FQNNGV. V gave up 5 bases and J gave up 2 bases, with 7 bases separating them. This CDR3 is built from 12 residues. CDR3 protein: CASSAPTYEQYF. DNA of the CDR3: TGTGCCAGCAGCGCCCCAACCTACGAGCAGTACTTC.

The V call is TRBV20-1, the J call TRBJ2-7; TRBD1 matches at 8 bases. The CDR3 contains 15 residues. With V trimmed by 2 bases and J by 3 bases, 9 bases remained unmatched. Germline assignment: CDR1 DFQATT and CDR2 SNEGSKA (reference sequence). The CDR3 spells CSARITGTGGYEQYF. In DNA, the CDR3 is TGCAGTGCTAGAATCACCGGGACAGGAGGCTACGAGCAGTACTTC.

About this clonotype itself: At one boundary the junction diverges from the germline segment, which might be a read error. The CDR3 reads CASLWGDEQYF. The DNA for the CDR3 is TGCGCCTCCCTATGGGGGGACGAGCAGTACTTC. The gene calls are TRBV6-6 and TRBJ2-7; a weak D match, TRBD2 (6 bases). The length of the CDR3 is 11 residues. In germline, CDR1 is MNHNY, CDR2 SVGAGI (reference sequence).

The chain recombines TRBV12-3 or TRBV12-4 with TRBJ1-1; tentative D call: TRBD1 (5 bases). The V end was cut by 6 bases, the J end by 8 bases, with 19 bases between. CDR3 size: 14 residues. CDR3 protein: CASSDLAGTQEAFF. The CDR3, as DNA: TGTGCCAGCAGCGACTTAGCCGGGACGCAAGAAGCTTTCTTT.

Only one count was recorded for this clonotype. The chain carries TRBV12-3 or TRBV12-4 and TRBJ1-1; D perhaps matches TRBD1 (5 bases). The length of the CDR3 is 11 residues. Trimming took 6 bases from V and 11 from J, leaving 13 bases between them. The CDR3 here is CASSPGPGAFF. Here the CDR3 DNA reads TGTGCCAGCAGCCCGGGGCCTGGGGCTTTCTTT.

The rearrangement uses TRBV7-3 and TRBJ1-2; the match to TRBD1 covers 7 bases. Germline CDR1 is SGHTA and CDR2 is FQGTGA. V trimming: 5 bases; J trimming: 2 bases; junction bases outside the gene matches: 8. The CDR3 runs to 15 residues. The CDR3 is CASSPTGEGNYGYTF. The CDR3 DNA reads as TGTGCCAGCAGCCCTACAGGGGAAGGCAACTATGGCTACACCTTC.

This clonotype was seen just once. The chain couples TRBV11-2 to TRBJ2-1; D remains unclear. Trimming removed 5 bases at V and 8 bases at J, with 10 bases between. This CDR3 is built from 12 residues. The germline gives CDR1 SGHAT, CDR2 FQNNGV. The CDR3, as DNA: TGTGCCAGCAGCCGCCGTTCGGATGAGCAGTTCTTC. Translated: CASSRRSDEQFF.